This T cell receptor (beta chain) comes out of a study of T cell responses to AZD1222 COVID-19 vaccine. The repertoire was sequenced with immunoSEQ multiplex PCR; TCRdb's copy has only in-frame clones and lacks some. Among approximately 140,000 clones listed, under 95% were seen once. Study-wide points: A rise in Spike-specific TCR breadth and depth followed two AZD1222 doses.

Note on this clone: The antigen remains unidentified.

Germline CDR1 is LNHDA and CDR2 is SQIVND (reference sequence). The CDR3 is 14 residues long. The germline V and J ends were trimmed by 3 bases and 4 bases, with 13 bases remaining between them. The chain couples TRBV19 to TRBJ2-7, with TRBD1 as a possible D gene (5 bases). This material consisted of peripheral blood, taken on day 0 of AZD1222 vaccination. The source is an adult in good health. The CDR3 coding sequence is TGTGCCAGTAGTATCTCGCCAGGGATGTACGAGCAGTACTTC. Translating gives CASSISPGMYEQYF. The whole variable domain, filled in from reference TRBV19 and TRBJ2-7, reads DGGITQSPKYLFRKEGQNVTLSCEQNLNHDAMYWYRQDPGQGLRLIYYSQIVNDFQKGDIAEGYSVSREKKESFPLTVTSAQKNPTAFYLCASSISPGMYEQYFGPGTRLTVT.